This TCR beta chain derives from a study of early T cells in non-severe SARS-CoV-2 infection. Study-wide context: Chains from this unsorted whole-blood bulk RNA could not be paired.

The CDR3 sequence is 14 residues long. Germline V gene lookup returns CDR1 SEHNR and CDR2 FQNEAQ (reference sequence). The V gene lost 7 bases and the J gene lost 0 bases, with 10 bases spanning the gap. TCRdb reprocessed the 5' RACE reads via MiXCR and lists one record per CDR3 protein. Here the sample spans around 61,000 distinct CDR3 sequences, over 13% being singletons. The genes are TRBV7-9 and TRBJ2-1; D gene unclear. The receptor was derived from an adult who was a healthcare worker with PCR-confirmed SARS-CoV-2 infection or an uninfected control (not recorded which). The sequencing here drew on whole blood, taken at baseline. The CDR3 nucleotides are TGTGCCAGCACCAAGGAGAGCTCCTACAATGAGCAGTTCTTC. Protein product: CASTKESSYNEQFF.